What follows are 31 T cell receptor beta chains derived from one specimen sequenced in a study of cytotoxic CD8 clonotypes in ibrutinib-treated CLL. Data came from immunoSEQ multiplex PCR; TCRdb stores just in-frame clones and leaves some out. Of 30,000 or so clones listed, approximately 54% are singletons. Sequenced here: PBMCs, sampled before ibrutinib treatment. These receptors were obtained from a human donor with chronic lymphocytic leukemia.

In this sample, this clone turned up a few times. J is TRBJ2-3 and V is TRBV4-1; unclear D gene. The germline V and J ends were trimmed by 2 bases and 6 bases, with 6 bases remaining between them. The V gene's germline CDR1 is MGHRA and CDR2 YSYEKL. The CDR3 is 12 residues long. The CDR3 loop is CASSQPMDTQYF. The CDR3 DNA reads as TGCGCCAGCAGCCAACCAATGGATACGCAGTATTTT.

This clone was counted a few times. The gene calls are TRBV5-5 and TRBJ2-1, with TRBD2 matching over 12 bases. CDR1 and CDR2 from the germline V gene are SGHKS and YYEKEE (reference sequence). Trimming took 4 bases from V and 2 from J; bases not matched to a gene: 1. The CDR3 is 15 residues long. CDR3 region: CASSRTSGTYNEQFF. The CDR3 DNA follows: TGTGCCAGCAGCCGGACTAGCGGGACCTACAATGAGCAGTTCTTC.

The chain couples TRBV4-2 to TRBJ1-1; D is unclear. V lost 4 bases and J 3 bases, leaving 12 bases between the germline ends. The length of the CDR3 is 14 residues. CDR1 and CDR2 (germline): LGHNA, YNFKEQ. The CDR3 nucleotides read TGTGCCAGCAGCCTTCTCTCTAGGGACACTGAAGCTTTCTTT. It yields the protein CASSLLSRDTEAFF.

The V call is TRBV5-4, the J call TRBJ2-3; a weak D match, TRBD2 (7 bases). This CDR3 spans 15 amino acids. The germline V gene has CDR1 SGHNT and CDR2 YYREEE (reference sequence). The ends were cut back, 0 bases at V and 0 bases at J, with 8 bases in the middle. CDR3: CASSLAGGSTDTQYF. Written as DNA, the CDR3 is TGTGCCAGCAGCTTGGCGGGGGGCAGCACAGATACGCAGTATTTT.

The CDR3 DNA is TGTGCCAGCAGTGAAGGACCGGGACAGGTCATGAACACTGAAGCTTTCTTT. Amino acids: CASSEGPGQVMNTEAFF. This chain connects TRBV6-1 to TRBJ1-1, with 8 bases matching TRBD1. V shed 1 base, J shed 0 bases, and the junction held 7 bases outside the gene matches. The CDR3 has 17 amino acids. Germline values: CDR1 MNHNS, CDR2 SASEGT.

J is TRBJ2-5 and V is TRBV7-6, with 7 bases aligning to TRBD1. Germline CDR1 and CDR2: SGHVS and FNYEAQ. With V trimmed by 5 bases and J by 4 bases, 7 bases remained unmatched. This CDR3 comprises 14 residues. CDR3 nucleotide sequence: TGTGCCAGCAGCGCATACAGGGGTGGAGAGACCCAGTACTTC. Amino acids: CASSAYRGGETQYF.

This rearrangement joins TRBV7-9 to TRBJ2-7; D is uncertain. Germline loops: CDR1 SEHNR, CDR2 FQNEAQ (reference sequence). The CDR3 is made up of 13 amino acids. Trimming took off 0 bases at V and 2 bases at J, with 5 bases between the two ends. CDR3 nucleotide sequence: TGTGCCAGCAGCTTAGCGAAACCCTACGAGCAGTACTTC. Protein: CASSLAKPYEQYF.

The genes are TRBV19 and TRBJ2-7; weak D call: TRBD2 (5 bases). Per the germline V gene, CDR1 is LNHDA and CDR2 is SQIVND (reference sequence). The V end lost 3 bases, the J end lost 3 bases, and 9 bases lay between the germline ends. The CDR3 loop spans 13 amino acids. This CDR3 reads CASSISRDYEQYF. In DNA, the CDR3 is TGTGCCAGTAGTATCAGTCGGGACTACGAGCAGTACTTC.

This clone has a handful of counts. J is TRBJ1-4 and V is TRBV5-1; possibly TRBD1 for D (5 bases). With 3 bases removed from V and 2 bases from J, the gap between germline ends came to 11 bases. The CDR3 contains 15 residues. CDR1 is SGHRS and CDR2 is YFSETQ in the germline V gene. The CDR3, as DNA: TGCGCCAGCAGCTACAGAGGGGATACTAATGAAAAACTGTTTTTT. This codes for CASSYRGDTNEKLFF.

J is TRBJ2-3 and V is TRBV18; D not certain. The CDR3 has 13 amino acids. Germline CDR1 reads KGHSH; CDR2 reads LQKENI. V dropped 2 bases and J dropped 4 bases, with 7 bases sitting between them. CDR3 protein: CASSPVPADTQYF. The DNA for the CDR3 is TGTGCCAGCTCACCAGTACCGGCAGATACGCAGTATTTT.

The V call is TRBV5-1, the J call TRBJ1-1, with a tentative D call TRBD1 (6 bases). The CDR3 loop spans 13 amino acids. V lost 3 bases and J lost 8, with 14 bases in between. In germline, CDR1 is SGHRS, CDR2 YFSETQ. CDR3 region: CASSSRGAEEAFF. As DNA, the CDR3 is TGCGCCAGCAGCTCGCGGGGGGCGGAGGAAGCTTTCTTT.

The chain couples TRBV2 to TRBJ1-1; 7 nucleotides align to TRBD1. V dropped 11 bases and J dropped 3; count of bases not matched to a gene: 9. CDR1 SNHLY and CDR2 FYNNEI come from the germline V gene. The CDR3 length is 13 residues. The CDR3: CAGNRGRDTEAFF. Written as DNA, the CDR3 is TGTGCCGGCAACAGGGGTAGGGACACTGAAGCTTTCTTT.

This clone showed up just once. This chain joins TRBV6-1 and TRBJ2-1; 7 nucleotides line up with TRBD2. The V gene end was trimmed by 4 bases and the J gene end by 3 bases; junction bases not matched to a gene: 3. The CDR3 has 14 amino acids. Germline values: CDR1 MNHNS, CDR2 SASEGT. CDR3 coding DNA: TGTGCCAGCAGTGCTAGCGGAAACTACAATGAGCAGTTCTTC. It translates to CASSASGNYNEQFF.

The chain combines TRBV29-1 with TRBJ1-1; D uncertain. This CDR3 has 14 residues. V was pared by 2 bases and J by 0 bases, with 10 bases between. Germline lookup yields CDR1 SQVTM and CDR2 ANQGSEA. CDR3 sequence reads: CSVERLPLNTEAFF. The CDR3, as DNA: TGCAGCGTTGAAAGGCTCCCCCTGAACACTGAAGCTTTCTTT.

The chain carries TRBV19 and TRBJ1-3; 7 positions agree with TRBD1. V was clipped by 5 bases and J by 4 bases; unmatched bases: 8. This CDR3 has 15 residues. Germline CDR1 is LNHDA and CDR2 is SQIVND (reference sequence). In DNA, the CDR3 is TGTGCCAGTAGTCCCACAGGGGCAGCCGGAAACACCATATATTTT. Its translation is CASSPTGAAGNTIYF.

This clone is termed medium-sized. J is TRBJ2-3 and V is TRBV20-1; D gene unclear. Germline V gene sequence: CDR1 DFQATT, CDR2 SNEGSKA (reference sequence). Deletions cut 3 bases from V and 10 bases from J, with 11 bases between. The CDR3 consists of 11 residues. CDR3 sequence: CSARDGVAQYF. The CDR3 nucleotides are TGCAGTGCTAGGGACGGAGTGGCGCAGTATTTT.

By sample share, this clone is medium-sized (0.01 to 0.1%). The chain links TRBV4-1 to TRBJ2-7; D may be TRBD2 (5 bases). In germline, CDR1 is MGHRA, CDR2 YSYEKL. The V end lost 1 base, the J end lost 2 bases, and 12 bases lay between the germline ends. The length of the CDR3 is 15 residues. This CDR3 is CASSQARGTPYEQYF. Written as DNA, the CDR3 is TGCGCCAGCAGCCAAGCACGGGGTACCCCCTACGAGCAGTACTTC.

CDR3 region: CASSLAGGLEQYF. CDR3 DNA: TGTGCCAGCAGCTTAGCTGGGGGCCTGGAGCAGTACTTC. The chain links TRBV7-2 to TRBJ2-7; D might be TRBD1 (6 bases). This CDR3 region has 13 residues. The V end was cut by 0 bases, the J end by 7 bases, with 10 bases between. Germline V CDR1 and CDR2: SGHTA, FQGNSA.

The chain uses TRBV6-1 and TRBJ2-5; D not resolved. Per the germline V gene, CDR1 is MNHNS and CDR2 is SASEGT. Trimming shortened V by 1 base and J by 1 base, and 1 base separated the two germline ends. The CDR3 consists of 12 residues. Here the CDR3 DNA reads TGTGCCAGCAGTGAAGTCCAAGAGACCCAGTACTTC. Its translation: CASSEVQETQYF.

This clone was counted a few times. The V and J genes are TRBV7-3 and TRBJ1-1, with unresolved D. Between the trimmed V and J ends, which lost 0 bases and 1 base, there was a span of 9 bases. CDR1 and CDR2 from the germline V gene are SGHTA and FQGTGA. This CDR3 spans 15 amino acids. The CDR3 loop is CASSLTRIGNTEAFF. The CDR3 DNA is TGTGCCAGCAGCTTAACTCGTATAGGGAACACTGAAGCTTTCTTT.

The chain recombines TRBV2 with TRBJ2-7; D is possibly TRBD1 (5 bases). V dropped 5 bases and J dropped 2 bases, with 16 bases sitting between them. Germline CDR1 reads SNHLY; CDR2 reads FYNNEI. The CDR3 is made up of 15 amino acids. DNA of the CDR3: TGTGCCAGCAGTCTCCCCCCACAGGACACCTACGAGCAGTACTTC. Its protein is CASSLPPQDTYEQYF. Supplemented by reference TRBV2 and TRBJ2-7, the full variable domain reads EPEVTQTPSHQVTQMGQEVILRCVPISNHLYFYWYRQILGQKVEFLVSFYNNEISEKSEIFDDQFSVERPDGSNFTLKIRSTKLEDSAMYFCASSLPPQDTYEQYFGPGTRLTVT.

The rearrangement joins TRBV7-9 to TRBJ2-3, with TRBD2 identical over 10 bases. Germline V gives CDR1 SEHNR, CDR2 FQNEAQ (reference sequence). This CDR3 is built from 18 residues. The V gene end was trimmed by 4 bases and the J gene end by 0 bases; junction bases not matched to a gene: 10. The CDR3: CASSSLKGLASSTDTQYF. The CDR3 DNA reads as TGTGCCAGCAGCTCCCTAAAGGGACTAGCGTCTAGCACAGATACGCAGTATTTT.

This chain links TRBV28 with TRBJ1-5; D may be TRBD1 (5 bases). CDR1 and CDR2 from the germline V gene are MDHEN and SYDVKM. The CDR3 contains 14 residues. The V end was cut by 3 bases, the J end by 0 bases, with 6 bases between. The CDR3 coding sequence is TGTGCCAGCAGTTTCAGGGCTAGCAATCAGCCCCAGCATTTT. Its translation: CASSFRASNQPQHF.

Points on this clone: The junction departs from the called germline gene at one end, perhaps through a read error. V is TRBV7-9 and J is TRBJ2-7; D is undetermined. The CDR3 has 15 residues. Per the germline V gene, CDR1 is SEHNR and CDR2 is FQNEAQ (reference sequence). The CDR3 DNA follows: TGTGCCAGCAGTTTAGGAGCCAGCAGTTCCTACGAGCAGTACTTC. This sequence encodes CASSLGASSSYEQYF. The full variable domain, completed using reference TRBV7-9 and TRBJ2-7, is DTGVSQNPRHKITKRGQNVTFRCDPISEHNRLYWYRQTLGQGPEFLTYFQNEAQLEKSRLLSDRFSAERPKGSFSTLEIQRTEQGDSAMYLCASSLGASSSYEQYFGPGTRLTVT.

This chain joins TRBV18 and TRBJ2-7; the D is unclear. The CDR3 has 13 amino acids. The germline CDR1 and CDR2 sequences are KGHSH and LQKENI. V shed 2 bases and J shed 3 bases, with 8 bases lying between them. The CDR3 sequence: CASSPGVFYEQYF. The CDR3 DNA is TGTGCCAGCTCACCAGGGGTATTCTACGAGCAGTACTTC.

Of note for this clone: At one boundary the junction diverges from the germline segment, which might be a read error. The chain has TRBV7-9 and TRBJ2-1; 8 bases agree with TRBD2. This CDR3 region has 14 residues. CDR1 and CDR2 from the germline V gene are SEHNR and FQNEAQ (reference sequence). The CDR3 DNA reads TGTGCCAGCAGATTAGCGGGGCCCTACAATGAGCAGTTCTTC. Protein sequence: CASRLAGPYNEQFF.

The rearrangement joins TRBV5-6 to TRBJ1-3, with D perhaps matching TRBD1 (6 bases). The ends were cut back, 0 bases at V and 10 bases at J, with 17 bases in the middle. The CDR3 extends over 15 amino acids. Germline CDR1 and CDR2: SGHDT and YYEEEE. Written as DNA, the CDR3 is TGTGCCAGCAGCTTGGAACAAGGGGGGCCGGGGACCATATATTTT. Its translation: CASSLEQGGPGTIYF.

The genes are TRBV28 and TRBJ2-6; D unclear. CDR1 is MDHEN and CDR2 is SYDVKM in the germline V gene. This CDR3 comprises 15 residues. Trimming removed 0 bases from V and 0 bases from J, with 3 bases in between. The CDR3, as DNA: TGTGCCAGCAGTTTATGGTTCTCTGGGGCCAACGTCCTGACTTTC. This codes for CASSLWFSGANVLTF.

In the case of this clone: Other DNA variants within this sample encode the same CDR3. The V call is TRBV5-1, the J call TRBJ2-5; the match to TRBD2 covers 13 bases. Germline assignment: CDR1 SGHRS and CDR2 YFSETQ. V trimming: 4 bases; J trimming: 4 bases; junction bases outside the gene matches: 10. CDR3 length: 17 amino acids. CDR3 nucleotides: TGCGCCAGCAGCCCCCTAAAAAGACTAGCGGGAGGAGAGACCCAGTACTTC. It translates to CASSPLKRLAGGETQYF. Looking up the rest from reference TRBV5-1 and TRBJ2-5 gives the full variable domain: KAGVTQTPRYLIKTRGQQVTLSCSPISGHRSVSWYQQTPGQGLQFLFEYFSETQRNKGNFPGRFSGRQFSNSRSEMNVSTLELGDSALYLCASSPLKRLAGGETQYFGPGTRLLVL.

This chain links TRBV2 with TRBJ2-1; D is ambiguous. Germline CDR1 reads SNHLY; CDR2 reads FYNNEI. The CDR3 is 14 residues long. V was cut by 3 bases and J by 0 bases, with 6 bases left in between. The CDR3 coding sequence is TGTGCCAGCAGTGACTGGAGCTCCTACAATGAGCAGTTCTTC. It specifies CASSDWSSYNEQFF.

The rearrangement joins TRBV7-2 to TRBJ2-1; TRBD2 matches at 15 bases. Germline trimming cut 5 bases from V and 4 bases from J; bases unmatched to any gene: 9. Germline loops: CDR1 SGHTA, CDR2 FQGNSA. The CDR3 is 18 residues long. In DNA form, the CDR3 reads TGTGCCAGCAGCCCCATTCGGACTAGCGGGAGGGTATACAATGAGCAGTTCTTC. It is translated as CASSPIRTSGRVYNEQFF. Full variable domain (rest looked up from reference TRBV7-2 and TRBJ2-1): GAGVSQSPSNKVTEKGKDVELRCDPISGHTALYWYRQSLGQGLEFLIYFQGNSAPDKSGLPSDRFSAERTGGSVSTLTIQRTQQEDSAVYLCASSPIRTSGRVYNEQFFGPGTRLTVL.